This T cell receptor (beta chain) stems from a study of regulatory T cells in long-lasting Graves disease (dated by TCRdb to 2020 to 2023). As for the study more broadly: Newly diagnosed Graves' disease patients had taken antithyroid drugs for less than 3 months. Peripheral blood TCR sequencing and RNA sequencing compared persistent Graves' disease patients with newly diagnosed Graves' disease patients. The study was conducted in China and was registered as a clinical trial. TCR sequencing covered around 13 persistent and about 20 newly diagnosed Graves' disease patients, some 33 samples in total. Study-wide findings and limitations: Persistent disease showed preferential use of TRBV28, TRBJ1-2 and TRBJ2-5, whereas newly diagnosed disease favored TRBV20-1 and TRBJ2-1. Only the TCR beta chain was sequenced and analyzed. Compared with newly diagnosed patients, patients with persistent Graves' disease had lower TCR Shannon entropy and fewer highly expanded clones, which suggests clonal expansion. The study examined only peripheral blood because the primary lesion, thyroid tissue, could not be accessed. More public clonotypes were shared among persistent patients (around 3,000) than among newly diagnosed patients (966). The small sample size was acknowledged by the authors as a limitation that may reduce accuracy.

Receptors were amplified or captured by multiplex PCR. The data were produced on an Illumina HiSeq 4000. To build TCR beta libraries, CDR3 regions were amplified by Arm-PCR using iRepertoire HTBI primers. PCR products were gel purified before sequencing. The authors processed their data as follows. Gene usage analysis of CDR3 amino acid clonotypes used the approximately 62 TRBV and more than 13 TRBJ segments found across samples. Filtered high-quality paired reads were merged into contigs using COPE and FqMerger. Contigs were aligned with BLAST to IMGT TRBV, TRBD and TRBJ reference genes, and CDR3 was defined per IMGT. Highly expanded clones were defined as clonotypes with a frequency above 0.1%. Repertoire diversity was measured by Shannon entropy, and V-J evenness by the Gini coefficient. A clonotype found in more than one individual was treated as public. The public reads were quality trimmed at Q25 with fastp and then assembled into clones with MiXCR by TCRdb, keeping productive beta chains. Rows are unified per CDR3 protein, each entry keeping the most common DNA and genes. These V and J calls derive from TCRdb rather than the authors' analysis. Across this sample there are roughly 530,000 distinct CDR3 sequences, with roughly 15% seen only once. The leading ten clones occupy approximately 25% of the sample.

Trimmed from V: 0 bases; trimmed from J: 3 bases; junction bases lacking a gene match: 4. The CDR1 and CDR2 encoded by the germline V gene are SGHVS and FQNEAQ. The CDR3, cysteine through phenylalanine, is 15 amino acids long. Left in the record is the CDR3 DNA by itself, 45 bases read in frame from the first base. This clonotype was seen at least ten times. Its antigen is not yet known. Base quality data are lacking; no much larger clone is found one base away. What this sample's time point label stands for: newly diagnosed GD, antithyroid drugs for less than 3 months. For both TCR sequencing and RNA sequencing, RNA was extracted from PBMCs using TRIzol. Graves' disease was diagnosed according to American Thyroid Association guidelines. Patients were recruited from an endocrinology department in Xi'an, China. Each patient gave about 8.1 milliliters of peripheral blood, collected in an EDTA anticoagulant tube. Ficoll Paque Plus density gradient separation was used to isolate PBMCs, and no further T cell sorting was done. RNA quality was checked with an Agilent 2100 Bioanalyzer and agarose gel, and concentration with a NanoDrop 2000.

These data were likewise used in another study, on T cells in Graves' hyperthyroidism and ophthalmopathy. Reported in the second study: Graves' hyperthyroidism was defined as stable when no progression to ophthalmopathy occurred over 18 months of follow-up. Hyperthyroidism patients were newly diagnosed, with disease duration under 2 months, and aged 18 to 65 years. Any patient with an uncontrolled infection, another autoimmune disease, pregnancy or lactation was excluded. Diagnoses were based on clinical symptoms, serum thyroxine and TRAb, thyroid ultrasound and orbital computed tomography. The TCR CDR3 was subjected to a first round of RT-PCR using the HTBI primer set and the Qiagen OneStep RT-PCR kit. Blood samples also contained most of the expanded thyroid clonotypes (frequency above 0.001), which suggests that blood repertoires may reflect thyroid immune responses. A model built on a 13 V-J signature distinguished ophthalmopathy from stable hyperthyroidism, reaching 87.88% sensitivity and approximately 81% specificity in cross-validation and 80%/75% in testing. In validation, progression to ophthalmopathy was predicted by the model with about 70% sensitivity and 72% to 85% specificity, a median of about 6.8 months before onset. TCR V-J signatures able to tell the groups apart were searched for in a discovery cohort of more than 90 patients, of whom roughly 42 had Graves' ophthalmopathy and 57 had stable Graves' hyperthyroidism. Prospective prediction of ophthalmopathy was tested in an independent validation cohort of fewer than 20 hyperthyroidism patients and 17 patients who later progressed to ophthalmopathy. The roughly 94 discovery patients were randomly split 7:3 into training and test sets. The study also compared thyroid tissue and blood T-cell repertoires from several Graves' hyperthyroidism patients. Following sampling, methimazole starting at 30 mg daily was given to hyperthyroidism patients, and high-dose intravenous methylprednisolone was given to ophthalmopathy patients. Libraries were constructed in a second round of multiplex PCR, after which size selection and purification were carried out. The libraries were sequenced on an Illumina HiSeq2000 using paired-end 100 bp reads. SOAPnuke was used to process the raw data, removing reads that contained adapters or uncalled bases, had a mean Phred below 15, or lacked an exact match to the constant primer or identifier. COPE v1.2.5 was used to merge high-quality paired reads, and clonotypes were defined as unique nucleotide sequences. MiTCR v1.1 was used to align the clonotypes against IMGT TRBV, TRBD and TRBJ reference segments. The analysis included only V-J combinations with a frequency above 0.0001, which together covered 98% to 99.2% of the repertoires. A TCS score was defined as the ratio between F50 (clonal expansion) and ExV (chaos), using BLOSUM62-based TCRdist between CDR3 peptides within each V-J. Welch's t-statistics and random forest reduced fewer than 550 V-J features to 13, which were used in a naive Bayes classifier (R e1071). Sample size was not statistically predetermined, and investigators were not blinded to group allocation. The paper reports TCR Vbeta CDR3 sequencing of over 130 peripheral blood samples: under 45 ophthalmopathy, around 80 hyperthyroidism and around 17 progressor patients.

The chain couples TRBV7-8 to TRBJ1-1, and 7 junction bases match TRBD1. The sequence was obtained from a woman aged 35-65 years with Graves disease. Donor details come from another sample of the same person, matched by shared clones. The specimen comprised peripheral blood mononuclear cells (PBMCs), sampled at new diagnosis, from a patient treated with antithyroid drugs. The nucleotides read TGTGCCAGCAGCTTAGCGGCAGGGGGGGACACTGAAGCTTTCTTT. This encodes CASSLAAGGDTEAFF.